This TCR beta chain derives from a study of cytomegalovirus exposure and HLA in healthy donors. As for the study in general: Early on, a data release was issued that held 65 million to 100 million unique TCRs from HLA-typed donors.

Study-wide findings and caveats: The likely explanation for a cluster of highly shared sequence variants was sequencing artifact.

Primers: 60 Vbeta forward and 13 Jbeta reverse. The assay was immunoSEQ multiplex PCR, and TCRdb's table has in-frame clones only and misses some. The table shows 90,000 to 100,000 clones, with about 78% occurring only once. Concerning this clone: Antigen specificity is unknown.

This CDR3 has 14 amino acids. Trimming left V 2 bases short and J 5 bases short, with 12 bases between. The V gene's germline CDR1 is MNHEY and CDR2 SVGAGI. All the people who gave samples were healthy bone marrow donors. The J gene is TRBJ2-5, the V gene TRBV6-5, with a possible D match to TRBD2 (5 bases). This receptor was obtained from a woman in her forties in good health and CMV-seronegative. Sequenced sample: PBMCs. The CDR3: CASSYALGLETQYF. CDR3 sequence (DNA): TGTGCCAGCAGTTACGCACTAGGACTGGAGACCCAGTACTTC.